This paragraph reports one T cell receptor beta chain. Its antigen remains unknown. This CDR3 is built from 15 residues. With 3 bases clipped from V and 4 bases from J, the junction kept 3 bases outside the gene matches. Germline V lookup: CDR1 SNHLY, CDR2 FYNNEI. This sample was taken from a study of cytomegalovirus exposure and HLA in healthy donors. Overall study: HLA-typed donors were the source of about 85 million unique TCRs, which an early data release held. Whole-study results and caveats: Later analysis suggested links between common viral pathogens and several top significant clusters.

Unrecorded immune exposure was likely among donors, who were nominally healthy when sampled. The PCR made use of 60 Vbeta and 13 Jbeta primers. In the study's own analysis: A later analysis counted approximately 88 million unique TCR beta chains, some 11 million shared. Produced via immunoSEQ multiplex PCR; TCRdb's table is partial and in-frame only. V, J and clone size were drawn from that table, and D and trimming were deduced from the DNA. The sample includes about 130,000 clones, roughly 77% of them seen just once. The origin of this receptor is a man aged 30 to 39 in good health and CMV-seronegative. V and J are TRBV2 and TRBJ2-4, with 10 bases lining up with TRBD2. The sequenced sample consisted of PBMCs. This chain's CDR3 is CASSDGGLAKNIQYF. The CDR3 DNA reads TGTGCCAGCAGTGATGGGGGACTAGCGAAAAACATTCAGTACTTC.